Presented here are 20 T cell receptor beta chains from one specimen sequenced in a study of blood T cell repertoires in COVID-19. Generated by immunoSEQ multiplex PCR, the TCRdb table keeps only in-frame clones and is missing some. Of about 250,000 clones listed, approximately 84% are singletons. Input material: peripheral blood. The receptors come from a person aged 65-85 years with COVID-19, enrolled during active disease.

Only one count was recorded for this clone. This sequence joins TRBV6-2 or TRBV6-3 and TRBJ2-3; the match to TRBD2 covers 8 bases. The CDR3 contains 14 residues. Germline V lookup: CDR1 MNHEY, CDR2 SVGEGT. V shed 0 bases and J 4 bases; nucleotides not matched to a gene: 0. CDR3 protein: CASSYSTSADTQYF. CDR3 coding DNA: TGTGCCAGCAGTTACTCGACTAGCGCAGATACGCAGTATTTT.

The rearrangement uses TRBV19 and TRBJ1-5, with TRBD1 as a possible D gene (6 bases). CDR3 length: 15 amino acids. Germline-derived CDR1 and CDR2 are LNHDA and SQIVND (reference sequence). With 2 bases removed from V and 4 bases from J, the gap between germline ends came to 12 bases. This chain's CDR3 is CASSITGQENQPQHF. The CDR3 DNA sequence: TGTGCCAGTAGTATAACAGGGCAGGAAAATCAGCCCCAGCATTTT.

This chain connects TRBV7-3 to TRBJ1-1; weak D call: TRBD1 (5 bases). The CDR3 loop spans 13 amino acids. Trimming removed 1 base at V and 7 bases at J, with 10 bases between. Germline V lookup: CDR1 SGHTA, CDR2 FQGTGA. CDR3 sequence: CASSLMGGLEAFF. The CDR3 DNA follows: TGTGCCAGCAGCTTAATGGGGGGTCTTGAAGCTTTCTTT.

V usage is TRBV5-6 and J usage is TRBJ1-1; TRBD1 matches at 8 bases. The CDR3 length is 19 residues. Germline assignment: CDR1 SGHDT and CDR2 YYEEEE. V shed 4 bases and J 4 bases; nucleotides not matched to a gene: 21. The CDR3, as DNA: TGTGCCAGCAGCACTCAGGGCAGGGGGCGCATCGGAAGAAGCACTGAAGCTTTCTTT. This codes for CASSTQGRGRIGRSTEAFF.

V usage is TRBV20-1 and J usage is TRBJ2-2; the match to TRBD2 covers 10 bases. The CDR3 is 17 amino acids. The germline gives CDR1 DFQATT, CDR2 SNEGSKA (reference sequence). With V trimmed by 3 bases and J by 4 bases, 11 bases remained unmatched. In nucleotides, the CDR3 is TGCAGTGCTAGTGGTCTAGCGGGAGCTCGGGGCACCGGGGAGCTGTTTTTT. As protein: CSASGLAGARGTGELFF.

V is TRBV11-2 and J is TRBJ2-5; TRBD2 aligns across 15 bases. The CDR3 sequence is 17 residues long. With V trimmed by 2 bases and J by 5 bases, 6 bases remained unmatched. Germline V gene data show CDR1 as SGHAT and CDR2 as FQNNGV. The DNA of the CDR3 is TGTGCCAGCAGCTTACTGGGACTAGCGGGGGGTCGGGAGACCCAGTACTTC. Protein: CASSLLGLAGGRETQYF.

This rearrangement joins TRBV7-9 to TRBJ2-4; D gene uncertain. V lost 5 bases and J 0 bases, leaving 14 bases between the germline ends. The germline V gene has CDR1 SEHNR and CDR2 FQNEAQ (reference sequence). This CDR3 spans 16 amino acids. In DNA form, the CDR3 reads TGTGCCAGCAGCCCTCTGATTGTACTAGCCAAAAACATTCAGTACTTC. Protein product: CASSPLIVLAKNIQYF.

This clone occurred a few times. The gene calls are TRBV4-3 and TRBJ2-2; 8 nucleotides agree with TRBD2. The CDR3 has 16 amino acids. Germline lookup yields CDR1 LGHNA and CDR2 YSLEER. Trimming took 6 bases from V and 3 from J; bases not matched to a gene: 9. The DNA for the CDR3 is TGCGCCAGCAGTCTCCGGGGGGGGCCACACACCGGGGAGCTGTTTTTT. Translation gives CASSLRGGPHTGELFF.

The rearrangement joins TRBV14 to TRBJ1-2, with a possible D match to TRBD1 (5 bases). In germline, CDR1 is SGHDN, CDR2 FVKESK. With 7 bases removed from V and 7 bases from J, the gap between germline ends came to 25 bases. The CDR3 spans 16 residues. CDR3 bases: TGTGCCAGCACCCCGGTGGGGGGGTACGGCGGTCTTGGCTACACCTTC. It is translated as CASTPVGGYGGLGYTF.

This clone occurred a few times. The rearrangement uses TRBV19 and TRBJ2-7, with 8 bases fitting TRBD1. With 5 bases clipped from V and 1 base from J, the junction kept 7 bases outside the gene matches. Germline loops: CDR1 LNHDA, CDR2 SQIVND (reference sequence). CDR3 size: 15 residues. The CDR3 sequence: CASSPRTGQSYEQYF. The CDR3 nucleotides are TGTGCCAGTAGTCCCCGGACAGGGCAGTCCTACGAGCAGTACTTC.

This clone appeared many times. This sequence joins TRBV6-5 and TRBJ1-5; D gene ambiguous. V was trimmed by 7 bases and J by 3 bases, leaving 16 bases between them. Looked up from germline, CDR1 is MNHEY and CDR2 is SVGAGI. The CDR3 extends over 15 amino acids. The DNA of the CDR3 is TGTGCCAGCACCGGGTTTAGGCTCAACAATCAGCCCCAGCATTTT. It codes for CASTGFRLNNQPQHF.

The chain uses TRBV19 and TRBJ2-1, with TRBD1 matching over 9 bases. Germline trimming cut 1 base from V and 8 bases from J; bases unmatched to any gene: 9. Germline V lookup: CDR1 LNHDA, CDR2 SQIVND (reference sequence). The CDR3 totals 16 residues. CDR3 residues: CASSIGLGTGFDEQFF. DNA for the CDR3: TGTGCCAGTAGTATAGGGTTAGGGACAGGGTTCGATGAGCAGTTCTTC.

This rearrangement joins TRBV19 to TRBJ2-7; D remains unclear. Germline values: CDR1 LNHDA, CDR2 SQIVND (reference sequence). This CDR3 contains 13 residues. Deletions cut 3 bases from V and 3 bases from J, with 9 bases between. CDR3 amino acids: CASSITIDYEQYF. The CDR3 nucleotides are TGTGCCAGTAGTATTACCATAGACTACGAGCAGTACTTC.

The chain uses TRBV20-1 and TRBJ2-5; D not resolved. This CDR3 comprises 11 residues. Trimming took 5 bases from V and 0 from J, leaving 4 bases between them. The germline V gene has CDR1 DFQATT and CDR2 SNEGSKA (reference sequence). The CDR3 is CSAQDQETQYF. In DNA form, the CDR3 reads TGCAGTGCTCAGGACCAAGAGACCCAGTACTTC.

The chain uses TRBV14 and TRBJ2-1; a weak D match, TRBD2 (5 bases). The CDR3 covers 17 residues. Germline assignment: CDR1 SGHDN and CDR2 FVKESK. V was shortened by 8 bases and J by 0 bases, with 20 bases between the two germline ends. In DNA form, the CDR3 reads TGTGCCAGCCGCCGCTCTCGTGGACTTGGCTCCTACAATGAGCAGTTCTTC. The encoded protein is CASRRSRGLGSYNEQFF.

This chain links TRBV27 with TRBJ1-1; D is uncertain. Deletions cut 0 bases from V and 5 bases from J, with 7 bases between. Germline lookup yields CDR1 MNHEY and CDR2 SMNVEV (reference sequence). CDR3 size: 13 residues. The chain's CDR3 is CASSLSPGTEAFF. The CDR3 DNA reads TGTGCCAGCAGTTTATCACCCGGGACTGAAGCTTTCTTT.

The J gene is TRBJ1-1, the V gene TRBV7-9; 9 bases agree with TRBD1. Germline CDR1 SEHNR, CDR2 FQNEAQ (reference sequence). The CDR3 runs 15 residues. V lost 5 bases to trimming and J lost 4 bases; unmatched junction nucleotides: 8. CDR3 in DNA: TGTGCCAGCAGCACCCGGGACAGGGCCAGCACTGAAGCTTTCTTT. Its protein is CASSTRDRASTEAFF.

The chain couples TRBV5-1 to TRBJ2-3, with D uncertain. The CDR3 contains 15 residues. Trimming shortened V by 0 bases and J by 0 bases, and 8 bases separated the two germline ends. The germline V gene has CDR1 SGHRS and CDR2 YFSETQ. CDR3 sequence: CASSLDNPSTDTQYF. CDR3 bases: TGCGCCAGCAGCTTGGACAACCCCAGCACAGATACGCAGTATTTT.

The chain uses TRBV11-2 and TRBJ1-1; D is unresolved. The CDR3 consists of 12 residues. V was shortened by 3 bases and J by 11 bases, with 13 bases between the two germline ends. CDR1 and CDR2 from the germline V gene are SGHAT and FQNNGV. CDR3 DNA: TGTGCCAGCAGCTTCCCCTTTTTAGAGGCTTTCTTT. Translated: CASSFPFLEAFF.

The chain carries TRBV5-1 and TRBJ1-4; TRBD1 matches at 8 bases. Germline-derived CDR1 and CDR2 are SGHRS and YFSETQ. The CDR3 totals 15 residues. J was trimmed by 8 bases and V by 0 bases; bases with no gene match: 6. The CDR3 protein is CASSLDGTGYEKLFF. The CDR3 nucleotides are TGCGCCAGCAGCTTGGATGGGACAGGTTACGAAAAACTGTTTTTT. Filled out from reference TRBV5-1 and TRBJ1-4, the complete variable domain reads KAGVTQTPRYLIKTRGQQVTLSCSPISGHRSVSWYQQTPGQGLQFLFEYFSETQRNKGNFPGRFSGRQFSNSRSEMNVSTLELGDSALYLCASSLDGTGYEKLFFGSGTQLSVL.